These 5 T cell receptor beta chains were all obtained from the same sample, sequenced in a study of T-cell reconstitution after alpha-beta-depleted transplantation in children. The library targeted TCRbeta and was prepared with unique molecular identifiers. Using its own MiXCR run on the PCR reads, TCRdb lists one record per CDR3 protein. The table shows 200,000 to 300,000 distinct CDR3 sequences, with roughly 25% occurring only once. Sequencing was performed on PBMCs, taken before TCRalphabeta/CD19-depleted stem cell transplant. Source of these receptors: a girl aged 2-10 years with Fanconi anemia, due to receive a stem cell transplant.

The chain employs TRBV20-1 and TRBJ1-2; 7 bases map to TRBD1. J was trimmed by 5 bases and V by 3 bases; bases with no gene match: 0. The CDR3 runs to 11 residues. Germline CDR1 DFQATT, CDR2 SNEGSKA (reference sequence). The CDR3 DNA reads as TGCAGTGCTAGGACAGGGTATGGCTACACCTTC. It codes for CSARTGYGYTF.

The rearrangement links TRBV4-2 to TRBJ2-2, with no clear D. The V gene's germline CDR1 is LGHNA and CDR2 YNFKEQ. The CDR3 is 14 amino acids. V lost 4 bases and J lost 1, with 7 bases in between. CDR3: CASSLNENTGELFF. Here the CDR3 DNA reads TGTGCCAGCAGCCTAAACGAGAACACCGGGGAGCTGTTTTTT.

The J gene is TRBJ2-7, the V gene TRBV20-1; 9 nucleotides align to TRBD2. CDR1 is DFQATT and CDR2 is SNEGSKA in the germline V gene (reference sequence). Unmatched junction bases numbered 3, after V lost 0 bases and J lost 0 bases. CDR3 length: 15 amino acids. The CDR3 sequence: CSARDSGSFSYEQYF. In DNA form, the CDR3 reads TGCAGTGCTAGAGATAGCGGGAGTTTCTCCTACGAGCAGTACTTC.

The genes are TRBV29-1 and TRBJ1-2, with D maybe TRBD1 (6 bases). This CDR3 has 12 amino acids. With 6 bases removed from V and 6 bases from J, the gap between germline ends came to 14 bases. Germline CDR1 reads SQVTM; CDR2 reads ANQGSEA. The CDR3 sequence is CSVYTGPDGYTF. DNA for the CDR3: TGCAGCGTGTACACAGGGCCAGATGGCTACACCTTC.

This rearrangement joins TRBV12-3 or TRBV12-4 to TRBJ2-7; weak D call: TRBD2 (6 bases). CDR3 length: 14 residues. With 1 base removed from V and 1 base from J, the gap between germline ends came to 8 bases. The CDR3 nucleotides are TGTGCCAGCAGTTTAGTGGAGGGGTCCTACGAGCAGTACTTC. Its translation is CASSLVEGSYEQYF.